The 12 T cell receptor beta chains below all came from one sample that was sequenced in a study of blood T cell repertoires in COVID-19. Only in-frame clones appear in the TCRdb table, and some are missing; sequencing was by immunoSEQ multiplex PCR. Of just over 150,000 clones listed, 82% are singletons. Specimen: peripheral blood. The receptors derive from a woman in her thirties or forties with COVID-19, enrolled during active disease.

The genes are TRBV12-3 or TRBV12-4 and TRBJ2-5, with 8 nucleotides matching TRBD1. The CDR3 loop spans 13 amino acids. V was clipped by 5 bases and J by 4 bases; unmatched bases: 3. The CDR3 sequence is CASSLGQGETQYF. CDR3 bases: TGTGCCAGCAGTCTAGGACAGGGAGAGACCCAGTACTTC.

The CDR3 here is CASSQRFKGETQYF. CDR3 sequence (DNA): TGCGCCAGCAGCCAACGTTTTAAGGGGGAGACCCAGTACTTC. The chain is built from TRBV4-1 and TRBJ2-5; D possibly corresponds to TRBD1 (5 bases). CDR3 length: 14 residues. CDR1 and CDR2 (germline): MGHRA, YSYEKL. V was clipped by 2 bases and J by 5 bases, with 12 bases between them.

The chain is built from TRBV2 and TRBJ2-2; 8 bases fit TRBD2. The CDR3 extends over 15 amino acids. With V trimmed by 4 bases and J by 5 bases, 6 bases remained unmatched. Germline loops: CDR1 SNHLY, CDR2 FYNNEI. The CDR3 spells CASSAQRGTTGELFF. The CDR3 bases are TGTGCCAGCAGTGCTCAGCGGGGGACAACCGGGGAGCTGTTTTTT.

The chain's CDR3 is CSVKGVSMNTEAFF. The DNA of the CDR3 is TGCAGCGTCAAAGGGGTATCCATGAACACTGAAGCTTTCTTT. This sequence joins TRBV29-1 and TRBJ1-1; D possibly corresponds to TRBD1 (5 bases). The germline V gene encodes CDR1 SQVTM and CDR2 ANQGSEA. V was trimmed by 6 bases and J by 0 bases, leaving 14 bases between them. The CDR3 has 14 amino acids.

The CDR3 sequence: CASSVVGGTRFF. The CDR3 DNA follows: TGTGCCAGCAGCGTAGTGGGGGGGACTAGGTTCTTC. The chain uses TRBV9 and TRBJ2-1, with 8 nucleotides matching TRBD2. CDR1 is SGDLS, CDR2 YYNGEE, per germline. V shed 0 bases and J 15 bases; nucleotides not matched to a gene: 5. The CDR3 spans 12 residues.

The chain couples TRBV4-2 to TRBJ1-5; D remains ambiguous. Germline values: CDR1 LGHNA, CDR2 YNFKEQ. The CDR3 extends over 16 amino acids. The germline V and J ends were trimmed by 0 bases and 0 bases, with 9 bases remaining between them. CDR3 DNA: TGTGCCAGCAGCCAAGATCCTCACTTTAGCAATCAGCCCCAGCATTTT. It translates to CASSQDPHFSNQPQHF.

This clone appeared once. The rearrangement uses TRBV6-5 and TRBJ1-1; D gene unclear. V lost 2 bases, J lost 1 base, and 11 bases lay in between. Germline CDR1 and CDR2: MNHEY and SVGAGI. The CDR3 has 15 residues. For the CDR3, the DNA is TGTGCCAGCAGTTACGCGGCACCGGGGAACACTGAAGCTTTCTTT. As protein: CASSYAAPGNTEAFF.

The chain employs TRBV27 and TRBJ2-1; D is uncertain. V dropped 5 bases and J dropped 8 bases, with 10 bases sitting between them. CDR1 MNHEY and CDR2 SMNVEV come from the germline V gene (reference sequence). There are 12 residues in the CDR3. CDR3 bases: TGTGCCAGCAGTAACAGTCCCCATGAGCAGTTCTTC. It translates to CASSNSPHEQFF.

This clone was found a few times. This sequence joins TRBV5-1 and TRBJ1-4; TRBD1 matches 8 bases. CDR1 SGHRS and CDR2 YFSETQ come from the germline V gene. The CDR3 is made up of 14 amino acids. The junction had 3 bases not matched to a gene; V was cut back by 6 bases and J by 2 bases. The CDR3 DNA follows: TGCGCCAGCAACACAGGGGGGACTAATGAAAAACTGTTTTTT. It is translated as CASNTGGTNEKLFF.

The chain recombines TRBV30 with TRBJ1-4, with a possible D match to TRBD1 (5 bases). Trimming left V 2 bases short and J 4 bases short, with 8 bases between. CDR1 GTSNPN and CDR2 SVGIG come from the germline V gene (reference sequence). CDR3 length: 13 amino acids. The DNA of the CDR3 is TGTGCCTGGAGTTACAGGTTTAATGAAAAACTGTTTTTT. It translates to CAWSYRFNEKLFF.

The rearrangement links TRBV5-5 to TRBJ2-3; TRBD2 matches at 11 bases. Germline lookup yields CDR1 SGHKS and CDR2 YYEKEE (reference sequence). The CDR3 loop spans 15 amino acids. V lost 1 base and J lost 5; bases outside the gene matches: 3. CDR3 region: CASSLSSGGIDTQYF. CDR3 in DNA: TGTGCCAGCAGCTTGTCTAGCGGGGGGATAGATACGCAGTATTTT.

J is TRBJ2-3 and V is TRBV29-1, with D uncertain. Germline CDR1 SQVTM, CDR2 ANQGSEA. The V end was cut by 8 bases, the J end by 0 bases, with 12 bases between. The CDR3 consists of 13 residues. In DNA form, the CDR3 reads TGCAGCTTCAGGTCCCCAAGCACAGATACGCAGTATTTT. It is translated as CSFRSPSTDTQYF.